This T cell receptor (beta chain) is drawn from a study of cytomegalovirus exposure and HLA in healthy donors. This clone was seen only a few times. Its matching antigen is unknown. The study's findings and limits: The listing of some 170 TCR beta chains classed them as cytomegalovirus-associated.

The PCR had 60 Vbeta and 13 Jbeta primers. Profiling relied on immunoSEQ multiplex PCR, and the TCRdb table lists in-frame clones only, not all of them. The sample gives 130,000 or so clones, over 8% of which show up once; 4.5% to 7% is in the top ten. CDR1 is ENHRY, CDR2 SYGVKD, per germline. V was shortened by 4 bases and J by 3 bases, with 6 bases between the two germline ends. The CDR3 is 12 residues long. Sequencing used PBMCs. This TCR was sampled from a man aged 35-49 years in good health and CMV-seronegative. V usage is TRBV10-3 and J usage is TRBJ1-2, with TRBD1 as a possible D gene (5 bases). CDR3 sequence (DNA): TGTGCCATCAGTGGGGGGGACTATGGCTACACCTTC. Translation: CAISGGDYGYTF.